A selection of T cell receptor beta chains follows, all from one sample in a study of graft-versus-host responses after intestinal transplantation. Sequencing was performed with immunoSEQ multiplex PCR; in TCRdb, only in-frame clones are kept and a portion is missing. This sample has 8,800 or so clones, with 78% found just once. Here the sequenced sample was ileum tissue, taken approximately 530 days after intestinal transplant. All receptors derive from a human patient who received an intestinal transplant, so some T cells may come from the graft donor. The CDR3 runs from the conserved cysteine through the conserved F or W. A D gene is named only where the DNA matches it firmly. Rows may omit the clone size; those that give it use once, few, many or a size class.

once	TRBJ2-7	13	NA	TRBV14	TGTGCCAGCAGTAACCAGAACTCCTACGAGCAGTACTTC	CASSNQNSYEQYF
NA	TRBJ2-7	14	TRBD1	TRBV7-2	TGTGCCAGCAGCTTCGACAGGGGGTCTCACGAGCAGTACTTC	CASSFDRGSHEQYF
NA	TRBJ2-7	14	NA	TRBV28	TGTGCCAGCAGACTCGGACCAACGTACTACGAGCAGTACTTC	CASRLGPTYYEQYF
NA	TRBJ2-7	12	NA	TRBV19	TGTGCCACCGAAGGTTGGCAGAACGAGCAGTACTTC	CATEGWQNEQYF
NA	TRBJ2-7	16	NA	TRBV6-1	TGTGCCAGCAGTGAAGCGCTTCGACAGGTCAGTCACGAGCAGTACTTC	CASSEALRQVSHEQYF
NA	TRBJ2-1	14	NA	TRBV6-4	TGTGCCAGCGGCTATAGGGAGTCCTACAATGAGCAGTTCTTC	CASGYRESYNEQFF
NA	TRBJ2-3	14	TRBD2	TRBV11-2	TGTGCCAGCAGCTTTGTCGGGAGGGGAGATACGCAGTATTTT	CASSFVGRGDTQYF
NA	TRBJ1-2	15	NA	TRBV6-5	TGTGCCAGCAGTCGAACCCCGGGACCGAACTATGGCTACACCTTC	CASSRTPGPNYGYTF
NA	TRBJ1-2	13	TRBD1	TRBV6-5	TGTGCCAGCAGACCCAACAGGGGGGATGGCTACACCTTC	CASRPNRGDGYTF
NA	TRBJ2-1	17	TRBD2	TRBV7-2	TGTGCCAGCAGTTTAGCGGGAGGGGGCGGTGGTATCGATGAGCAGTTCTTC	CASSLAGGGGGIDEQFF
once	TRBJ1-2	15	NA	TRBV6-1	TGTGCCAGCAGTGAAGGGACATACCGGTTGGATGGCTACACCTTC	CASSEGTYRLDGYTF
NA	TRBJ2-6	17	NA	TRBV7-2	TGTGCCAGCAGCTTATCGGGCCGCAGCTCTGGGGCCAACGTCCTGACTTTC	CASSLSGRSSGANVLTF
once	TRBJ2-7	15	TRBD2	TRBV15	TGTGCCACCAGCAGAGGTCTAGCGGGGGACTACGAGCAGTACTTC	CATSRGLAGDYEQYF
NA	TRBJ2-3	15	TRBD2	TRBV29-1	TGCAGCGTTGGGGGGACTAGCGGGAGCCCAGATACGCAGTATTTT	CSVGGTSGSPDTQYF
few	TRBJ2-7	15	TRBD1	TRBV5-4	TGTGCCAGCAGCTTGGAGGGGGCTTCCTCCTACGAGCAGTACTTC	CASSLEGASSYEQYF
NA	TRBJ1-2	19	NA	TRBV13	TGTGCCAGCAGCTCCCCCGGGGCGATGGCTGCCCTTACCCTCTATGGCTACACCTTC	CASSSPGAMAALTLYGYTF
NA	TRBJ1-2	13	NA	TRBV2	TGTGCCAGCAGTGAAGGAACGGCCTATGGCTACACCTTC	CASSEGTAYGYTF
few	TRBJ1-4	14	NA	TRBV21-1	TGTGCCAGCAGCAAAGGGACAGGGAATGAAAAACTGTTTTTT	CASSKGTGNEKLFF
NA	TRBJ2-5	14	NA	TRBV7-2	TGTGCCAGCAACCCCTCGGGTTTTCAAGAGACCCAGTACTTC	CASNPSGFQETQYF
few	TRBJ1-4	15	TRBD1	TRBV6-5	TGTGCCAGCAGTTACACAGGGGGCGGGAATGAAAAACTGTTTTTT	CASSYTGGGNEKLFF
NA	TRBJ1-6	13	TRBD1	TRBV19	TGTGCCAGTAGTAACGACAGGGTTTCACCCCTCCACTTT	CASSNDRVSPLHF
few	TRBJ2-2	11	NA	TRBV7-2	TGTGCCAGCATTAGGGGCCGGGAGCTGTTTTTT	CASIRGRELFF
NA	TRBJ1-5	14	TRBD1	TRBV7-8	TGTGCCAGCAGCTTAGGGGACAGCCTTCAGCCCCAGCATTTT	CASSLGDSLQPQHF
once	TRBJ1-3	15	NA	TRBV11-2	TGTGCCAGCAGCCTCAAGGGAGGCTCTGGAAACACCATATATTTT	CASSLKGGSGNTIYF
NA	TRBJ1-5	16	NA	TRBV21-1	TGTGCCAGCAGCAAAGGGGTCAGCTTTAGCAATCAGCCCCAGCATTTT	CASSKGVSFSNQPQHF
NA	TRBJ1-2	13	NA	TRBV27	TGTGCCAGCAGTCGGACGGGTTACTATGGCTACACCTTC	CASSRTGYYGYTF
NA	TRBJ2-7	14	NA	TRBV11-2	TGTGCCAGCAGCCTCACGGGGAGCATCTACGAGCAGTACTTC	CASSLTGSIYEQYF
NA	TRBJ2-7	15	TRBD2	TRBV6-1	TGTGCCAGCAGTGAAGTAGCGGGAACTTCATACGAGCAGTACTTC	CASSEVAGTSYEQYF
once	TRBJ2-2	13	NA	TRBV29-1	TGCAGCGTTGAGCATGGGCGTCCCGGGGAGCTGTTTTTT	CSVEHGRPGELFF
NA	TRBJ2-7	16	TRBD1	TRBV19	TGTGCCAGTAGTATGACGAGAGACAGGGACCCTTACGAGCAGTACTTC	CASSMTRDRDPYEQYF
NA	TRBJ1-6	13	NA	TRBV6-1	TGTGCCAGCAGTGAAAGGACTCGATCACCCCTCCACTTT	CASSERTRSPLHF